This entry concerns a single TCR beta chain. Its antigen is undetermined. This sample was included in a study of graft-versus-host responses after intestinal transplantation. As for the study in general: As for transplant type, recipients had multivisceral, liver-intestinal, or isolated intestinal grafts. Following induction with anti-thymocyte globulin, all recipients were given tacrolimus and steroids for roughly three years.

Per germline, CDR1 LGHNA and CDR2 YSLEER. CDR3 size: 17 residues. J was trimmed by 1 base and V by 4 bases; bases with no gene match: 9. Overall study findings and caveats: There was an association between peak levels of circulating GvH clones and early post-transplant HvG declines.

Sequencing used immunoSEQ multiplex PCR; TCRdb keeps in-frame clones, though not all of them. The repertoire holds more than 70,000 clones, with around 90% as singletons. The material was unstimulated CD8+ T cells sorted from spleen or lymph node cells, obtained before transplant. The rearrangement joins TRBV4-3 to TRBJ2-5; 10 bases align to TRBD1. The clonotype was recovered from a human donor who was the organ donor for an intestinal transplant. This chain's CDR3 is CASSPRTGGKRQETQYF. The CDR3 DNA follows: TGCGCCAGCAGCCCCAGGACAGGGGGGAAGCGCCAAGAGACCCAGTACTTC.